This T cell receptor beta chain was found in a study of blood T cell repertoires in COVID-19. In the study overall: Collection of acute and convalescent COVID-19 samples took place in the United States, Italy and Spain. T cells, B-cell-depleted T cells, or PBMCs provided the cDNA or gDNA that served as material.

This clone was counted a few times. In the original workflow: Quantification of nucleated cells was approximated via reference gene primer amplification. Only in-frame clones appear in the TCRdb table, and some are missing; sequencing was by immunoSEQ multiplex PCR. V and J calls and clone size are those listed in that table; D and trimming were worked out from the DNA. This sample yields roughly 250,000 clones, of which 88% are seen a single time; roughly 4% belongs to the top ten. This clonotype was obtained from a man aged 55 to 70 who had recovered from COVID-19. Sequenced: peripheral blood.

The CDR3 DNA reads TGTGCCAGCAGACTTACCGGGACAATGGATTCACCCCTCCACTTT. Its translation: CASRLTGTMDSPLHF. The V gene is TRBV6-5, the J gene TRBJ1-6; the D gene is possibly TRBD1 (6 bases). Germline CDR1 MNHEY, CDR2 SVGAGI. This CDR3 has 15 amino acids. Deletions cut 6 bases from V and 8 bases from J, with 17 bases between.